This record concerns one T cell receptor beta chain sequence. Its antigen is currently not known. Nothing much larger sits one base from this clone, and base qualities are not available. This sample is part of a study of cytotoxic CD8 clonotypes in ibrutinib-treated CLL (dated by TCRdb to the early 2020s). As for the study more broadly: The cohort was composed of ten to eleven relapsed/refractory and around 15 treatment-naive patients; IGHV unmutated status was identified in approximately 17 patients. Partial responses were observed in about 25 patients and complete responses in 2; after a median follow-up of around 64 months, remission was maintained in 14 patients and progression was observed in some 12. Response samples were taken after a median of roughly a year on treatment, ranging from about 6 to 40 months. An average of about 250,000 productive templates and roughly 94,000 productive rearrangements was obtained per sample. Longitudinal samples were obtainable from about 30% of the roughly 90 participants in the trial. Cryopreserved peripheral blood mononuclear cells were obtained before treatment, at response, and at either sustained remission or disease progression. Every sample from remission and from progressive disease was obtained while the patients were still on ibrutinib. Beyond this particular receptor, the publication reports: An increase in clonality was observed at ibrutinib response, with clonality remaining stable during sustained remission and falling back toward baseline at progression. Public clonotypes were rare and either shrank or stayed stable during treatment, and the rise in clonality at ibrutinib response reflected expansion of private clonotypes. Lymph node repertoires were not examined, and the timing of sampling was not matched between patients in sustained remission and those whose disease progressed. At baseline, clonality was higher than in age-matched healthy donors and showed a strong correlation with circulating CD8+ T-cell counts.

V loses 3 bases at its end and J loses 5 bases; junction bases beyond the gene matches: 13. Reading from cysteine to phenylalanine, the CDR3 counts 17 amino acids. Solely the CDR3 DNA is kept, with 51 bases framed from the first base. Reading the germline V gene gives CDR1 SGHRS and CDR2 YFSETQ. The time point tag for this specimen amounts to: approximately 25 months on ibrutinib. For TCR beta library preparation, around 1.8 micrograms of genomic DNA were extracted from the cryopreserved PBMCs. Longitudinal blood samples from CLL patients receiving ibrutinib monotherapy were subjected to high-throughput TCR beta sequencing. The patients took part in an open-label, single-center phase 2 trial of ibrutinib monotherapy. A MiSeq instrument was used for deep resolution sequencing, which targeted depths ranging from 1 in 1 million up to 1 in 200,000 T cells, with coverage averaging 10x for each clonotype. The immunoSEQ hsTCRB Kit was used to generate TCR beta libraries. The authors processed their data as follows. Data were analyzed with ImmunoSEQ Data Assistant and ImmunoSEQ Analyzer, with V, D and J genes assigned per IMGT definitions. Clonality, which ranges from 0 to 1, was calculated by subtracting the normalized Shannon entropy of productive rearrangement frequencies from one. Only overrepresented clonotypes making up at least 0.05% of the repertoire of each patient were included in the public clonotype analysis. Some twelve age-matched healthy donor repertoires from immuneACCESS were used as controls for clonality. The source is immuneACCESS, and TCRdb retained only in-frame sequences with V and J called. Part of the clones is not carried over; for the studies checked, unresolved V genes explain less than half of this, and the remainder is unexplained. The V and J calls and clone size are taken from that table; D and trimming were inferred from the DNA. The sample yields more than 200,000 clones; roughly 70% were counted once. The ten largest clones capture approximately 15% of the sample.

This receptor was obtained from a human donor with chronic lymphocytic leukemia. This chain is built from TRBV5-1 and TRBJ2-5; a stretch of 10 junction bases matches TRBD2. Source: PBMCs, taken after 24 months of ibrutinib treatment. The nucleotide sequence is TGCGCCAGCAGCTCGGGCTCTAGCGGGAGCCTTGAGGAGACCCAGTACTTC. Its product reads: CASSSGSSGSLEETQYF.